This paragraph reports one TCR beta chain. Antigen unknown. RNA transcripts served as the template for amplifying TCR beta CDR3 regions. TCR CDR3 underwent first-round RT-PCR with the HTBI primer set. TCRdb independently ran MiXCR on the multiplex PCR reads; one entry per CDR3 protein. The sample includes roughly 630,000 distinct CDR3 sequences, 15% to 19% seen only once; the top ten take 6.5% to 8%. CDR1 and CDR2 from the germline V gene are MNHNS and SASEGT. V shed 5 bases and J 2 bases; nucleotides not matched to a gene: 9. This CDR3 has 15 residues. The sample is drawn from a study of T cells in Graves' hyperthyroidism and ophthalmopathy. Study-wide context: Peripheral blood sampling occurred at initial diagnosis, before any treatment.

Study results and limitations: Model output signaled ophthalmopathy a median roughly 6.1 months ahead of onset.

The source material was blood. The source is a woman aged 30 to 39 with Graves' hyperthyroidism. The chain couples TRBV6-1 to TRBJ2-7; 7 bases align to TRBD1. As DNA, the CDR3 is TGTGCCAGCAGTCTGAGGGACAGACCAACCTACGAGCAGTACTTC. It specifies CASSLRDRPTYEQYF.